Included here is one T cell receptor (beta chain) sequence, with context. Its antigen is unknown. This sample is drawn from a study of cytomegalovirus exposure and HLA in healthy donors. This PCR relied on a set of 60 Vbeta primers and 13 Jbeta primers. Data came from immunoSEQ multiplex PCR; TCRdb stores just in-frame clones and leaves some out. Here the sample spans 100,000 to 150,000 clones, around 75% being singletons. Regarding the study as a whole: Roughly uniform sequencing depth across donors was assumed, possibly incorrectly. The study put some 150 TCR beta chains on its list as cytomegalovirus-associated.

Germline V gene lookup returns CDR1 SGDLS and CDR2 YYNGEE. J gave up 1 base and V 10 bases, and 6 bases lay outside the gene matches. The CDR3 covers 14 residues. The clonotype originates from a woman in her forties or fifties in good health and CMV-seropositive. The source material was PBMCs. The chain has TRBV9 and TRBJ2-2; TRBD2 aligns across 8 bases. CDR3 sequence (DNA): TGTGCCTCCCAGGCGGGGGGGAACACCGGGGAGCTGTTTTTT. Translation gives CASQAGGNTGELFF.